The rows below give T cell receptor beta chains drawn from one sample of a study of T cell responses to AZD1222 COVID-19 vaccine. This table comes from immunoSEQ multiplex PCR, and its TCRdb copy is limited to in-frame clones, with some not included. The sample contains about 120,000 clones, around 90% of which appear only once. Here the sequenced sample was peripheral blood, taken on day 0 of AZD1222 vaccination. These receptors were obtained from an adult in good health. CDR3s include the opening cysteine and the closing phenylalanine or tryptophan. D genes are given only for firm matches. Only some rows state a clone size, as once, few, many or a class for expanded clones.

D gene	clone size	V gene	J gene	CDR3 protein	CDR3 DNA
NA	NA	TRBV30	TRBJ1-1	CAWSVPWTGNTEAFF	TGTGCCTGGAGTGTCCCCTGGACGGGCAACACTGAAGCTTTCTTT
NA	NA	TRBV2	TRBJ1-2	CASSRGIDANYGYTF	TGTGCCAGCAGTCGGGGTATCGACGCTAACTATGGCTACACCTTC
NA	NA	TRBV24-1	TRBJ1-2	CATSDPSRDYGYTF	TGTGCCACCAGTGACCCTAGCCGGGACTATGGCTACACCTTC
NA	NA	TRBV4-3	TRBJ2-3	CASSQRPGPGLFTDTQYF	TGCGCCAGCAGCCAGCGACCGGGGCCGGGGTTATTCACAGATACGCAGTATTTT
NA	NA	TRBV6-5	TRBJ2-3	CASGPRATQYF	TGTGCCAGCGGACCTAGGGCTACGCAGTATTTT
TRBD1	NA	TRBV9	TRBJ1-1	CASSVGQGSTEAFF	TGTGCCAGCAGCGTCGGACAGGGGAGCACTGAAGCTTTCTTT
TRBD2	NA	TRBV9	TRBJ2-7	CASSVYSAGASEQYF	TGTGCCAGCAGCGTATATTCAGCGGGAGCCTCCGAGCAGTACTTC
NA	NA	TRBV5-4	TRBJ1-3	CASSPDMAAGNTIYF	TGTGCCAGCAGCCCCGACATGGCCGCTGGAAACACCATATATTTT
NA	NA	TRBV6-5	TRBJ2-1	CASSYLDGYNEQFF	TGTGCCAGCAGTTACTTAGACGGCTACAATGAGCAGTTCTTC
TRBD1	NA	TRBV27	TRBJ2-7	CASSIRTGGYEQYF	TGTGCCAGCAGTATCCGGACAGGGGGATACGAGCAGTACTTC
NA	NA	TRBV19	TRBJ1-5	CASSQALMGNQPQHF	TGTGCCAGTAGCCAAGCCCTCATGGGGAATCAGCCCCAGCATTTT
TRBD1	NA	TRBV6-1	TRBJ2-7	CASSELTGGFSEQYF	TGTGCCAGCAGTGAGCTAACAGGGGGCTTTAGCGAGCAGTACTTC
NA	NA	TRBV27	TRBJ2-2	CASSFRPLRGTGELFF	TGTGCCAGCAGTTTTCGGCCCTTACGGGGAACCGGGGAGCTGTTTTTT
NA	NA	TRBV7-2	TRBJ2-1	CASSAGFYNEQFF	TGTGCCAGCAGCGCCGGGTTCTACAATGAGCAGTTCTTC
NA	NA	TRBV6-5	TRBJ1-5	CASSTTGFNQPQHF	TGTGCCAGCAGTACCACAGGGTTCAATCAGCCCCAGCATTTT
NA	once	TRBV7-6	TRBJ2-7	CASSARLTYEQYF	TGTGCCAGCAGCGCCCGTCTTACCTACGAGCAGTACTTC
TRBD1	NA	TRBV27	TRBJ2-7	CASSLSPRTGVGEQYF	TGTGCCAGCAGTTTATCCCCCCGGACAGGGGTGGGCGAGCAGTACTTC
NA	NA	TRBV6-5	TRBJ2-7	CASRPGPYEQYF	TGTGCCAGCAGACCCGGTCCCTACGAGCAGTACTTC
TRBD1	NA	TRBV2	TRBJ2-7	CASRLTGHSYEQYF	TGTGCCAGCAGATTGACAGGGCACTCCTACGAGCAGTACTTC
TRBD2	NA	TRBV10-2	TRBJ2-1	CASRGWTSESYEQFF	TGCGCCAGCAGGGGATGGACTAGCGAAAGCTATGAGCAGTTCTTC
NA	NA	TRBV19	TRBJ1-2	CASSTEGRTLGYTF	TGTGCCAGTAGTACGGAGGGACGGACTCTAGGCTACACCTTC
NA	NA	TRBV19	TRBJ2-3	CASNPTGTDTQYF	TGTGCCAGTAACCCGACCGGCACAGATACGCAGTATTTT
NA	NA	TRBV6-5	TRBJ2-5	CASSYSGTFGETQYF	TGTGCCAGCAGTTACTCAGGGACCTTCGGAGAGACCCAGTACTTC
NA	few	TRBV6-2/TRBV6-3	TRBJ1-2	CASSAGTANYGYTF	TGTGCCAGCAGTGCCGGGACGGCTAACTATGGCTACACCTTC
TRBD2	NA	TRBV9	TRBJ2-1	CASSPGTTPIEQFF	TGTGCCAGCAGCCCTGGGACTACACCCATTGAGCAGTTCTTC
TRBD1	NA	TRBV28	TRBJ1-1	CASSQGGWAEAFF	TGTGCCAGCAGTCAGGGGGGTTGGGCTGAAGCTTTCTTT
NA	NA	TRBV5-1	TRBJ2-1	CASSDYNEQFF	TGCGCCAGCAGCGACTACAATGAGCAGTTCTTC
TRBD1	NA	TRBV27	TRBJ2-3	CASSLFVRETGITDTQYF	TGTGCCAGCAGTTTATTTGTTCGCGAGACAGGGATCACAGATACGCAGTATTTT
NA	once	TRBV6-4	TRBJ1-5	CASSYQSNQPQHF	TGTGCCAGCAGTTACCAATCAAATCAGCCCCAGCATTTT
TRBD2	NA	TRBV7-2	TRBJ2-7	CASSSGLADTYEQYF	TGTGCCAGCAGCTCGGGACTAGCGGATACCTACGAGCAGTACTTC
TRBD2	NA	TRBV7-3	TRBJ2-1	CASSLREIGNNEQFF	TGTGCCAGCAGCTTGCGGGAGATAGGTAACAATGAGCAGTTCTTC
TRBD1	NA	TRBV5-1	TRBJ1-2	CASSLEQGYGYTF	TGCGCCAGCAGCTTGGAACAGGGGTATGGCTACACCTTC
NA	NA	TRBV10-3	TRBJ2-1	CAIRRDGGLDNEQFF	TGTGCCATCAGGAGAGATGGCGGGCTGGACAATGAGCAGTTCTTC
TRBD2	NA	TRBV7-9	TRBJ2-7	CASSLNRREIGEQYF	TGTGCCAGCAGCTTAAATCGGCGGGAGATTGGCGAGCAGTACTTC
NA	NA	TRBV30	TRBJ2-3	CAWSVAGSTDTQYF	TGTGCCTGGAGTGTAGCAGGAAGCACAGATACGCAGTATTTT
NA	NA	TRBV30	TRBJ1-2	CAWSVSEAYGYTF	TGTGCCTGGAGTGTATCCGAGGCATATGGCTACACCTTC
NA	few	TRBV6-5	TRBJ2-5	CASSYSSRGGETQYF	TGTGCCAGCAGTTACTCTTCCAGGGGGGGAGAGACCCAGTACTTC
NA	NA	TRBV5-5	TRBJ1-5	CASSLGGLSNQPQHF	TGTGCCAGCAGCTTGGGGGGGTTGAGCAATCAGCCCCAGCATTTT
NA	NA	TRBV6-5	TRBJ1-1	CASSPSYGTEAFF	TGTGCCAGCAGTCCCTCTTATGGCACTGAAGCTTTCTTT
NA	NA	TRBV19	TRBJ1-1	CASSSTQETEAFF	TGTGCCAGTAGTTCCACTCAGGAGACTGAAGCTTTCTTT
NA	NA	TRBV5-1	TRBJ2-1	CASSLYNEQFF	TGCGCCAGCAGCTTGTACAATGAGCAGTTCTTC
NA	NA	TRBV6-5	TRBJ1-1	CASSNRVGRTEAFF	TGTGCCAGCAGTAACAGGGTTGGGAGGACTGAAGCTTTCTTT
NA	NA	TRBV2	TRBJ1-1	CASRGRELNTEAFF	TGTGCCAGCAGGGGACGGGAACTGAACACTGAAGCTTTCTTT
TRBD2	once	TRBV18	TRBJ2-1	CASSPRTSGRVRNEQFF	TGTGCCAGCTCCCCGCGGACTAGCGGGAGGGTGCGCAATGAGCAGTTCTTC
NA	NA	TRBV10-1	TRBJ2-3	CASSIPSSDTQYF	TGCGCCAGCAGTATCCCGAGTAGTGATACGCAGTATTTT